The clone carrying this T cell receptor beta chain was counted between two and nine times. Per the study methods: Amplification of reference gene primers was used by the study to estimate nucleated cell counts. Some clones are missing from TCRdb's copy, which holds only in-frame ones; the method was immunoSEQ multiplex PCR. The V and J calls and clone size were taken over from that table, and D and trimming were inferred from the DNA. The data show 95,000 to 150,000 clones, roughly four fifths seen once. The data originate from a study of blood T cell repertoires in COVID-19. Study-level background: The United States, Italy and Spain provided the acute and convalescent COVID-19 samples.

Followed longitudinally, the Seattle patients had been enrolled during active infection. This CDR3 spans 17 amino acids. The V and J ends lost 6 bases and 3 bases, in that order; junction bases with no gene match: 13. Germline CDR1 is SGHNT and CDR2 is YENEEA. The receptor was derived from a man aged 25 to 40 with COVID-19, enrolled during active disease. The chain combines TRBV11-3 with TRBJ2-3; 9 bases are shared with TRBD2. Sequenced material: peripheral blood. The CDR3 is CASSFGAGGPGTDTQYF. DNA of the CDR3: TGTGCCAGCAGTTTTGGCGCGGGGGGGCCGGGGACAGATACGCAGTATTTT.